The table lists the clone carrying this T cell receptor (beta chain) with a few counts. This CDR3 is built from 18 residues. V lost 1 base and J 1 base, leaving 20 bases between the germline ends. In germline, CDR1 is DFQATT, CDR2 SNEGSKA (reference sequence). Ligated cDNA underwent four rounds of PCR with nested alpha and beta constant region primers and SP2. TCRdb called the 5' RACE reads again in MiXCR, with one record for every CDR3 protein. In the table there are about 32,000 distinct CDR3 sequences, over 15% of which are singletons. These data are taken from a study of naive and memory T cell subsets. An oligonucleotide containing a UMI was ligated to the 3' end of TCR cDNA.

The chain couples TRBV20-1 to TRBJ1-5; D perhaps matches TRBD1 (5 bases). This receptor was identified in a female donor in good health. CDR3 loop: CSARVGAAGLGSNQPQHF. The CDR3 DNA is TGCAGTGCTAGAGTAGGAGCGGCGGGGCTGGGGAGCAATCAGCCCCAGCATTTT.